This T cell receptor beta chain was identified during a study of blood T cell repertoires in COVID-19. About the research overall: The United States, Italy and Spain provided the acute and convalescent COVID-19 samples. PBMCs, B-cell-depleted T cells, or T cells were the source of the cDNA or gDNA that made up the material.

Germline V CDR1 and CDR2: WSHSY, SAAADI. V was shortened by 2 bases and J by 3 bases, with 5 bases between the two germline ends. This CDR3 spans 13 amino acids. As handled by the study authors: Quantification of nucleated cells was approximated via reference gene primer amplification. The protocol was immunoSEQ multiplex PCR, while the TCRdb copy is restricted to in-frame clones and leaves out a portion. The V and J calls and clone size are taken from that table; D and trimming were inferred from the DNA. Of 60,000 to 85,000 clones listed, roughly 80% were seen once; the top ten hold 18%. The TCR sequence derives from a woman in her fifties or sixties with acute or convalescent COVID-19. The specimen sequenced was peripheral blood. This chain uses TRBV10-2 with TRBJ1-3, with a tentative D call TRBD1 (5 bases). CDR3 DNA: TGCGCCAGCAGTGAGCAGGGTGGAAACACCATATATTTT. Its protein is CASSEQGGNTIYF.